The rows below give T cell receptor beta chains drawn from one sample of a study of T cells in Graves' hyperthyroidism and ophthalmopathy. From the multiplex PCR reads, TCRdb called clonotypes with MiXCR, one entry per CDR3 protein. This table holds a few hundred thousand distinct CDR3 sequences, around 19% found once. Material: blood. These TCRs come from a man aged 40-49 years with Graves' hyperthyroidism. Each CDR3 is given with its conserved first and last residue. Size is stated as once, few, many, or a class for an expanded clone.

CDR3 protein: CASSLHRTDTQYF
clone size: many
J gene: TRBJ2-3
V gene: TRBV12-3/TRBV12-4

CDR3 protein: CASSVIQGLNTEAFF
clone size: many
J gene: TRBJ1-1
V gene: TRBV9

CDR3 protein: CASSLIADSNYGYTF
clone size: many
J gene: TRBJ1-2
V gene: TRBV5-1

CDR3 protein: CASTVGYEQYF
clone size: many
J gene: TRBJ2-7
V gene: TRBV28

CDR3 protein: CASSVQGTTGELFF
clone size: few
J gene: TRBJ2-2
V gene: TRBV9

CDR3 protein: CASSSMTEGETQYF
clone size: many
J gene: TRBJ2-5
V gene: TRBV5-1

CDR3 protein: CASSYLVGSTTVSEPQHF
clone size: many
J gene: TRBJ1-5
V gene: TRBV6-2/TRBV6-3

CDR3 protein: CSAQDRGREKLFF
clone size: many
J gene: TRBJ1-4
V gene: TRBV20-1

CDR3 protein: CASSKLAGSPYEQYF
clone size: many
J gene: TRBJ2-7
V gene: TRBV6-1

CDR3 protein: CASGLGGTYEQYF
clone size: many
J gene: TRBJ2-7
V gene: TRBV7-2

CDR3 protein: CASTLNGEAFF
clone size: many
J gene: TRBJ1-1
V gene: TRBV6-1

CDR3 protein: CSARDLFESVQETQYF
clone size: many
J gene: TRBJ2-5
V gene: TRBV20-1

CDR3 protein: CSARARSLGEQFF
clone size: many
J gene: TRBJ2-1
V gene: TRBV20-1

CDR3 protein: CASSLQGEGELFF
clone size: few
J gene: TRBJ2-2
V gene: TRBV5-1

CDR3 protein: CASWLSYEQYF
clone size: few
J gene: TRBJ2-7
V gene: TRBV27

CDR3 protein: CASSPRWTRPDTQYF
clone size: few
J gene: TRBJ2-3
V gene: TRBV19